These T cell receptor beta chains were read from a single sample in a study of blood T cell repertoires in COVID-19. The method was immunoSEQ multiplex PCR; TCRdb's version includes in-frame clones alone and lacks a portion of them. The sample carries under 75,000 clones, around 86% recorded once. The sample comprised peripheral blood. The receptors stem from a woman between 18 and 29 years old with acute or convalescent COVID-19. CDR3s include the opening cysteine and the closing phenylalanine or tryptophan. The D gene is left open where the match is weak. The listing skips clone size in some rows; elsewhere it reads once, few, many or a size class.

j_call v_call clone_size d_call cdr3_aa cdr3_nt
TRBJ1-2 TRBV15 - TRBD1 CATSRERAGGVYGYTF TGTGCCACCAGCAGAGAGCGGGCAGGGGGCGTCTATGGCTACACCTTC
TRBJ2-1 TRBV14 - TRBD2 CASSQVRGRANEQFF TGTGCCAGCAGCCAAGTTCGCGGGAGGGCCAATGAGCAGTTCTTC
TRBJ1-4 TRBV4-1 - TRBD1 CASSRQGANEKLFF TGCGCCAGCAGCCGACAGGGGGCTAATGAAAAACTGTTTTTT
TRBJ2-1 TRBV7-2 - - CASSLVPAGMYNEQFF TGTGCCAGCAGCTTAGTCCCGGCGGGGATGTACAATGAGCAGTTCTTC
TRBJ2-1 TRBV5-1 - TRBD1 CASSSRQGLGNEQFF TGCGCCAGCAGCTCAAGACAGGGATTGGGCAATGAGCAGTTCTTC
TRBJ2-3 TRBV30 - - CAWSPLGTTDTQYF TGTGCCTGGAGTCCTCTGGGCACCACAGATACGCAGTATTTT
TRBJ2-4 TRBV7-9 few TRBD2 CASSQGLAGGPRAKNIQYF TGTGCCAGCAGCCAGGGACTAGCGGGAGGCCCCAGGGCCAAAAACATTCAGTACTTC
TRBJ1-5 TRBV6-1 - - CASSELIGQPQHF TGTGCCAGCAGTGAATTGATCGGTCAGCCCCAGCATTTT
TRBJ2-7 TRBV5-1 few - CASSLGVSNEQYF TGCGCCAGCAGCTTAGGAGTGTCAAACGAGCAGTACTTC
TRBJ2-7 TRBV7-9 - - CASSLVKTRDTISYEQYF TGTGCCAGCAGCTTAGTAAAAACCCGGGACACCATATCCTACGAGCAGTACTTC
TRBJ1-1 TRBV20-1 - TRBD1 CSASRTGTGTEAFF TGCAGTGCTAGTCGGACAGGGACTGGCACTGAAGCTTTCTTT
TRBJ1-5 TRBV7-5 - - CVRSLVREVSQPQHF TGTGTCAGAAGCTTAGTACGAGAAGTGAGTCAGCCCCAGCATTTT
TRBJ1-6 TRBV5-1 few - CASSLDGPSNSPLHF TGCGCCAGCAGCTTGGATGGGCCGAGTAATTCACCCCTCCACTTT
TRBJ1-1 TRBV30 - - CAWGIADSRFTEAFF TGTGCCTGGGGGATCGCAGACAGTCGGTTCACTGAAGCTTTCTTT
TRBJ1-2 TRBV19 - TRBD1 CASSISGQGALTYGYTF TGTGCCAGTAGTATATCGGGACAGGGGGCGCTGACCTATGGCTACACCTTC
TRBJ1-4 TRBV5-1 - - CASSPLTTNEKLFF TGCGCCAGCAGCCCACTGACAACTAATGAAAAACTGTTTTTT
TRBJ1-3 TRBV19 - - CASRPSVYSGNTIYF TGTGCCAGTAGACCGTCGGTGTACTCTGGAAACACCATATATTTT
TRBJ1-5 TRBV28 - - CANGRGNQPQHF TGTGCCAACGGGAGGGGCAATCAGCCCCAGCATTTT
TRBJ1-5 TRBV6-6 - - CASSYLQGSNQPQHF TGTGCCAGCAGTTACCTGCAGGGTAGCAATCAGCCCCAGCATTTT
TRBJ2-5 TRBV28 once TRBD2 CASSLASGGPGETQYF TGTGCCAGCAGTTTAGCTAGCGGGGGGCCCGGGGAGACCCAGTACTTC
TRBJ1-1 TRBV9 - TRBD1 CASSVVEGGYTEAFF TGTGCCAGCAGCGTAGTTGAAGGGGGCTACACTGAAGCTTTCTTT
TRBJ2-5 TRBV7-9 - TRBD1 CASSQGQGFYETQYF TGTGCCAGCAGCCAAGGACAGGGATTTTACGAGACCCAGTACTTC
TRBJ1-2 TRBV11-3 - - CASSPYYGYTF TGTGCCAGCAGCCCCTATTATGGCTACACCTTC
TRBJ1-5 TRBV30 - - CAWSRSSNQPQHF TGTGCCTGGAGTCGGTCTAGCAATCAGCCCCAGCATTTT
TRBJ1-1 TRBV5-1 - - CASSPGVRVRNTEAFF TGCGCCAGCAGCCCCGGTGTGCGGGTGAGGAACACTGAAGCTTTCTTT
TRBJ1-2 TRBV7-2 - TRBD1 CASSSSTGQGYTF TGTGCCAGCAGCTCGTCGACAGGGCAGGGCTACACCTTC
TRBJ1-4 TRBV19 - TRBD1 CASRDTGGATNEKLFF TGTGCCAGTAGGGACACAGGGGGAGCAACTAATGAAAAACTGTTTTTT
TRBJ1-6 TRBV5-1 - - CASSLDVAGSYNSPLHF TGCGCCAGCAGCTTGGACGTGGCGGGTTCCTATAATTCACCCCTCCACTTT
TRBJ1-1 TRBV29-1 - - CSVAQNMNTEAFF TGCAGCGTAGCACAGAACATGAACACTGAAGCTTTCTTT
TRBJ1-4 TRBV28 - - CASSLPQGITEKLFF TGTGCCAGCAGTTTGCCGCAGGGGATAACTGAAAAACTGTTTTTT
TRBJ2-1 TRBV9 - TRBD2 CASSEPLSGGEAYNEQFF TGTGCCAGCAGCGAGCCCCTATCGGGGGGGGAGGCATACAATGAGCAGTTCTTC
TRBJ1-1 TRBV4-3 few TRBD1 CASSRDRGLEAFF TGCGCCAGCAGCCGTGACAGGGGGCTTGAAGCTTTCTTT
TRBJ1-2 TRBV27 - TRBD1 CASSLKGGSYGYTF TGTGCCAGCAGTTTAAAAGGGGGCAGCTATGGCTACACCTTC
TRBJ1-1 TRBV5-1 - - CASRSRTAEAFF TGCGCCAGCAGGTCGAGGACAGCCGAAGCTTTCTTT
TRBJ2-2 TRBV5-8 - TRBD1 CASSKDRATGELFF TGTGCCAGCAGCAAGGACAGGGCCACCGGGGAGCTGTTTTTT
TRBJ2-2 TRBV18 - - CASSPLHRSAGDFSTGELFF TGTGCCAGCTCACCTTTACACCGGTCTGCCGGGGATTTTAGCACCGGGGAGCTGTTTTTT
TRBJ2-1 TRBV3-1/TRBV3-2 - TRBD2 CASSQEGTSTEQFF TGTGCCAGCAGCCAAGAAGGGACTAGTACTGAGCAGTTCTTC
TRBJ2-1 TRBV7-9 - - CASSSPDGQGYNEQFF TGTGCCAGCAGCTCGCCCGACGGGCAGGGCTACAATGAGCAGTTCTTC
TRBJ1-2 TRBV15 few - CATSRDWGGYGYTF TGTGCCACCAGCAGAGATTGGGGGGGCTATGGCTACACCTTC
TRBJ2-7 TRBV6-6 - TRBD1 CASSQGQAPVEQYF TGTGCCAGCAGCCAAGGACAGGCGCCGGTCGAGCAGTACTTC
TRBJ1-1 TRBV4-1 - TRBD1 CASEMTRGRTNTEAFF TGCGCCAGCGAAATGACCAGGGGGAGGACGAACACTGAAGCTTTCTTT
TRBJ1-1 TRBV19 - TRBD1 CASRHRGDTEAFF TGTGCCAGTAGGCACAGGGGGGACACTGAAGCTTTCTTT
TRBJ2-7 TRBV2 - TRBD1 CASSDSGQGEYEQYF TGTGCCAGCAGTGATAGCGGACAGGGGGAATACGAGCAGTACTTC
TRBJ1-4 TRBV19 - - CASSMGRKYEKLFF TGTGCCAGTAGTATGGGCAGAAAATATGAAAAACTGTTTTTT
TRBJ1-5 TRBV19 - - CASSIWAGGNQPQHF TGTGCCAGTAGTATTTGGGCAGGGGGCAATCAGCCCCAGCATTTT
TRBJ1-2 TRBV30 - TRBD1 CAGQGQGNYGYTF TGTGCCGGTCAAGGACAGGGTAACTATGGCTACACCTTC
TRBJ1-1 TRBV4-1 - - CASSQLQGGTEAFF TGCGCCAGCAGCCAACTACAGGGCGGCACTGAAGCTTTCTTT